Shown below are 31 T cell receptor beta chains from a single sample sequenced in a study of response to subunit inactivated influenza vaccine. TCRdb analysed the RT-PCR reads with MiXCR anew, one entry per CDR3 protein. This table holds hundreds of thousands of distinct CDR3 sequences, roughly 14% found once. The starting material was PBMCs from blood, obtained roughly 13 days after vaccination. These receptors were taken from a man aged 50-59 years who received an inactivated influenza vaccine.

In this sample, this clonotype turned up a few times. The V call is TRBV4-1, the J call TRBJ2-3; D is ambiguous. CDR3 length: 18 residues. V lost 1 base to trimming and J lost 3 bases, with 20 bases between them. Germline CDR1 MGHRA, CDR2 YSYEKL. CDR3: CASSQGGVGRPLTDTQYF. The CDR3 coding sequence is TGCGCCAGCAGCCAAGGGGGTGTCGGACGCCCACTGACAGATACGCAGTATTTT.

As DNA, the CDR3 is TGCGCCAGCGGTGGCCCCCTGGTGAGGGAAGAAATGGAGACCCAGTACTTC. Amino acid sequence: CASGGPLVREEMETQYF. The rearrangement uses TRBV23-1 and TRBJ2-5; D might be TRBD2 (5 bases). TRBV23-1 is treated as an ORF (open reading frame) with a function not yet certain. V lost 8 bases and J lost 5, with 27 bases in between. The CDR3 sequence is 17 residues long.

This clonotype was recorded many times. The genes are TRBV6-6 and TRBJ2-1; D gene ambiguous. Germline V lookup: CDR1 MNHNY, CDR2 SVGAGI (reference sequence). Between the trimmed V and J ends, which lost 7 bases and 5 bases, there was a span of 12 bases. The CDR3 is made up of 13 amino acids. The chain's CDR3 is CASKFSKNNEQFF. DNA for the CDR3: TGTGCCAGCAAGTTCAGTAAAAACAATGAGCAGTTCTTC.

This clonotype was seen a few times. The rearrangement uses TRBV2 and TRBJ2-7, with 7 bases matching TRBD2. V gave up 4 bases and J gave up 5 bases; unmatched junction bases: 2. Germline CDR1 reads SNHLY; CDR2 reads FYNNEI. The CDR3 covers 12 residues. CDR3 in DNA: TGTGCCAGCAGTGGAGCGGGGCACGAGCAGTACTTC. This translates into CASSGAGHEQYF.

CDR3 sequence reads: CASSQPGLADNEQFF. The CDR3 DNA reads TGTGCCAGCAGCCAGCCGGGACTAGCGGACAATGAGCAGTTCTTC. This chain connects TRBV13 to TRBJ2-1; 11 bases match TRBD2. Unmatched junction bases numbered 5, after V lost 5 bases and J lost 5 bases. Germline CDR1 reads PRHDT; CDR2 reads FYEKMQ (reference sequence). This CDR3 has 15 amino acids.

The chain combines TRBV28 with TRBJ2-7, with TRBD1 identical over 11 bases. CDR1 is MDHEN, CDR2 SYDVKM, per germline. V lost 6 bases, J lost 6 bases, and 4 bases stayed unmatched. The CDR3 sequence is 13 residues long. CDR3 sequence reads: CASRSGQGGEQYF. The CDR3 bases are TGTGCCAGCAGGTCGGGACAGGGGGGCGAGCAGTACTTC. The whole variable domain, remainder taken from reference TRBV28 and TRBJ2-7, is DVKVTQSSRYLVKRTGEKVFLECVQDMDHENMFWYRQDPGLGLRLIYFSYDVKMKEKGDIPEGYSVSREKKERFSLILESASTNQTSMYLCASRSGQGGEQYFGPGTRLTVT.

The CDR3 region is CASSPPFGDSSWNEQYF. The CDR3 nucleotides are TGTGCCAGCTCACCACCCTTTGGTGACAGCAGCTGGAACGAGCAGTACTTC. The chain couples TRBV18 to TRBJ2-7; possibly TRBD1 for D (5 bases). Trimming took 0 bases from V and 5 from J, leaving 20 bases between them. The CDR3 consists of 17 residues. CDR1 and CDR2 (germline): KGHSH, LQKENI.

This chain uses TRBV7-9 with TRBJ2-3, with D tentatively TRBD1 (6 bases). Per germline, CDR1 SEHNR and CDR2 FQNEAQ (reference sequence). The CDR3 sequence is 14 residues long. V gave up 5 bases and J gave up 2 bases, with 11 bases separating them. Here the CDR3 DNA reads TGTGCCAGCAGCCCCCAGGGGCCCACAGATACGCAGTATTTT. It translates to CASSPQGPTDTQYF.

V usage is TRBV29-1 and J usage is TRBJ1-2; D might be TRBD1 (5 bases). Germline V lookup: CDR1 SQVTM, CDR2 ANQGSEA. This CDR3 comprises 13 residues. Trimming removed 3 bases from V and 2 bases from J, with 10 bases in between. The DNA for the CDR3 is TGCAGCGTTGACCCGGGGGGGAACTATGGCTACACCTTC. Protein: CSVDPGGNYGYTF.

The CDR3 bases are TGTGCCAGCAGTTACTCGGGGGAGATGAACACTGAAGCTTTCTTT. Translated: CASSYSGEMNTEAFF. V and J are TRBV6-5 and TRBJ1-1; TRBD1 might be the D (5 bases). Germline assignment: CDR1 MNHEY and CDR2 SVGAGI. There are 15 residues in the CDR3. V was trimmed by 0 bases and J by 0 bases, leaving 8 bases between them.

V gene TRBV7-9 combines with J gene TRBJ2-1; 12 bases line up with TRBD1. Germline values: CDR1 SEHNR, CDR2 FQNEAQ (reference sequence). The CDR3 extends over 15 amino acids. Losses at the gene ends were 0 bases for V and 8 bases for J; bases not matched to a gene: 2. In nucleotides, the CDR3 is TGTGCCAGCAGCTTAGCGGGGACAGGGGGCCATGAGCAGTTCTTC. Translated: CASSLAGTGGHEQFF.

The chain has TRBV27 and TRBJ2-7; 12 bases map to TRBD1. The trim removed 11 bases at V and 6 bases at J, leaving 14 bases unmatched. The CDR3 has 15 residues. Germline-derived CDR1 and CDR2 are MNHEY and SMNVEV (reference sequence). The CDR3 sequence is CAGTTYGTGGIEQYF. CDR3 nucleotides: TGTGCCGGCACCACTTACGGGACAGGGGGCATCGAGCAGTACTTC.

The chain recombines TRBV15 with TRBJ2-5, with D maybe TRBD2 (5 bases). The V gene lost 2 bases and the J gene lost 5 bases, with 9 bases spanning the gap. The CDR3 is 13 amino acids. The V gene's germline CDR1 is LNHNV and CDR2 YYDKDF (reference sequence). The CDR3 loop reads CATSRPTGETQYF. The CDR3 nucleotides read TGTGCCACCAGCAGACCGACGGGGGAGACCCAGTACTTC.

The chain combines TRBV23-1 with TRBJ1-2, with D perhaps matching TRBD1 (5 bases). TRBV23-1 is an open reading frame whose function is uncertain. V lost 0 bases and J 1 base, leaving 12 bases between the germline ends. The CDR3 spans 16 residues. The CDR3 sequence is CASSQSLRQLNYGYTF. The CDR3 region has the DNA TGCGCCAGCAGTCAATCGTTGCGACAGCTTAACTATGGCTACACCTTC.

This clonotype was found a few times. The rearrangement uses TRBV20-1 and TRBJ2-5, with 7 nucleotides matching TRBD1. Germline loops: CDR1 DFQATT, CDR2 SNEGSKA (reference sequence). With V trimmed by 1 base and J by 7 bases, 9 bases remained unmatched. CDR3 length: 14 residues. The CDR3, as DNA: TGCAGTGCTAGAGGACAGGGTGGTTTTGGGACCCAGTACTTC. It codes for CSARGQGGFGTQYF.

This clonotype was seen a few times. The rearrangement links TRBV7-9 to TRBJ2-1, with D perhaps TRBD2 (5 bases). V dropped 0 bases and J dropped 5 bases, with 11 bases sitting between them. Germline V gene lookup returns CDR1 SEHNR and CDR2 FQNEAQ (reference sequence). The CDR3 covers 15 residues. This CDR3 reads CASSLASLANNEQFF. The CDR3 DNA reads TGTGCCAGCAGCTTAGCCTCGCTAGCCAACAATGAGCAGTTCTTC. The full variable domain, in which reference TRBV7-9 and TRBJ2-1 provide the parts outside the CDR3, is DTGVSQNPRHKITKRGQNVTFRCDPISEHNRLYWYRQTLGQGPEFLTYFQNEAQLEKSRLLSDRFSAERPKGSFSTLEIQRTEQGDSAMYLCASSLASLANNEQFFGPGTRLTVL.

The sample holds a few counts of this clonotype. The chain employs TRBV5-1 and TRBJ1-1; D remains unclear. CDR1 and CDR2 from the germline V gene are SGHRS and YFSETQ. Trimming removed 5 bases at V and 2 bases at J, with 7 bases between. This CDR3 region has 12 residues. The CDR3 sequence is CASRRKNTEAFF. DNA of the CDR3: TGCGCCAGCAGAAGAAAAAACACTGAAGCTTTCTTT.

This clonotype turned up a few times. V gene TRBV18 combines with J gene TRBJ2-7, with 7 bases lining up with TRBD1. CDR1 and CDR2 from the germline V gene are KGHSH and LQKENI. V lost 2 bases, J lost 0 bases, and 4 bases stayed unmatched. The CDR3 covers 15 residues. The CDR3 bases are TGTGCCAGCTCACCAACGACAGGGAGCTCCTACGAGCAGTACTTC. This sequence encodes CASSPTTGSSYEQYF.

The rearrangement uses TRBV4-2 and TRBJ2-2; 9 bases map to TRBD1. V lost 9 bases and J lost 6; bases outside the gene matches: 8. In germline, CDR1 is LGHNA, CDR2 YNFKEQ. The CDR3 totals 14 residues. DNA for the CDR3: TGTGCCAGTCGCGGACAGGGGAAAGCCGGGGAGCTGTTTTTT. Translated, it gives CASRGQGKAGELFF.

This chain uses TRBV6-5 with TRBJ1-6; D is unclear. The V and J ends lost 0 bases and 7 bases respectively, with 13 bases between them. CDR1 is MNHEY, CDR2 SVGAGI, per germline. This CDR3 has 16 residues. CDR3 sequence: CASSYSGVVRNSPLHF. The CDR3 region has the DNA TGTGCCAGCAGTTACTCCGGGGTGGTGCGGAATTCACCCCTCCACTTT.

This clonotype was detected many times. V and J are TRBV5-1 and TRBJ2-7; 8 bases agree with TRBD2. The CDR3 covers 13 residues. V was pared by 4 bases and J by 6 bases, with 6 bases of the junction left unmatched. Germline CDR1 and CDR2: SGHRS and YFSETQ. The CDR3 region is CASSQGLASEQYF. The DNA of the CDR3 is TGCGCCAGCAGCCAAGGACTAGCTAGCGAGCAGTACTTC.

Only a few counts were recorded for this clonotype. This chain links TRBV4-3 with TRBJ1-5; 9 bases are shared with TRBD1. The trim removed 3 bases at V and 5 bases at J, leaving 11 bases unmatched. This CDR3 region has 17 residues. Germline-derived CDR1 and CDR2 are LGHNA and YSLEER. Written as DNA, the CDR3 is TGCGCCAGCAGCCATCCCGTCACAGGGGGCTTCGATCAGCCCCAGCATTTT. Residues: CASSHPVTGGFDQPQHF.

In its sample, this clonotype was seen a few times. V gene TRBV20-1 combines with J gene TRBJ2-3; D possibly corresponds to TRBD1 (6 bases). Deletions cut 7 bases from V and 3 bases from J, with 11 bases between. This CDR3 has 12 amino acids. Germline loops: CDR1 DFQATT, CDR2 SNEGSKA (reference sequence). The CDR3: CSVTGGTDTQYF. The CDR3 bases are TGCAGTGTGACAGGAGGTACAGATACGCAGTATTTT.

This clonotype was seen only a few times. In DNA, the CDR3 is TGTGCCACTACTAACACTGGGGACTACACCTTC. Translated: CATTNTGDYTF. The rearrangement links TRBV6-1 to TRBJ1-2; D gene uncertain. This CDR3 comprises 11 residues. With 10 bases removed from V and 10 bases from J, the gap between germline ends came to 16 bases. Germline V gene data show CDR1 as MNHNS and CDR2 as SASEGT.

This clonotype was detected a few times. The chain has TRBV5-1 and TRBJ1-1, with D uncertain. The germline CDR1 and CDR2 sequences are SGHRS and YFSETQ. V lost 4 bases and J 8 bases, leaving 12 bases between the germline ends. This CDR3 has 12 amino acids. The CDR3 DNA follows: TGCGCCAGCAGCCTGACCGGGAACGAAGCTTTCTTT. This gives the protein CASSLTGNEAFF.

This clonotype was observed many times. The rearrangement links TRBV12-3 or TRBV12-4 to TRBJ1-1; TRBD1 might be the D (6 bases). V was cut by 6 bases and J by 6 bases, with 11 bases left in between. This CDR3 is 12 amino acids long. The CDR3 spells CASSQNRAEAFF. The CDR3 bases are TGTGCCAGCAGCCAAAACAGGGCTGAAGCTTTCTTT.

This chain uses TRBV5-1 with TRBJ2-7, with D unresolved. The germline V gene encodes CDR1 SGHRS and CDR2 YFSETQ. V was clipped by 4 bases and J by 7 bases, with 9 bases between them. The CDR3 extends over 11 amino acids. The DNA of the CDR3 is TGCGCCAGCAGCCAGGACGAAGAGCAGTACTTC. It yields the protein CASSQDEEQYF.

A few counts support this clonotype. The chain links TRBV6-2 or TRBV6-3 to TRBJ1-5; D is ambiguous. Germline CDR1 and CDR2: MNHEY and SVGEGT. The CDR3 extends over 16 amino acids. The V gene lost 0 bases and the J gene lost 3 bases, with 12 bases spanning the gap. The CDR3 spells CASSYSSLGANQPQHF. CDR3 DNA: TGTGCCAGCAGTTACTCGAGTCTTGGAGCCAATCAGCCCCAGCATTTT.

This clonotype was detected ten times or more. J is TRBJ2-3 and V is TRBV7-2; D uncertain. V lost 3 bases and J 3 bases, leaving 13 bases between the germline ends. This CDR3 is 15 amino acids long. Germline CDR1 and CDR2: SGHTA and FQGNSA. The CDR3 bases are TGTGCCAGCAGCTTTCTTGGGTTCGGGACAGATACGCAGTATTTT. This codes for CASSFLGFGTDTQYF.

The CDR3 sequence is CSVVPRATNEKLFF. CDR3 DNA sequence: TGCAGCGTTGTTCCAAGGGCAACTAATGAAAAACTGTTTTTT. J is TRBJ1-4 and V is TRBV29-1; unclear D gene. The germline V gene has CDR1 SQVTM and CDR2 ANQGSEA. V was shortened by 4 bases and J by 0 bases, with 9 bases between the two germline ends. This CDR3 is 14 amino acids long.

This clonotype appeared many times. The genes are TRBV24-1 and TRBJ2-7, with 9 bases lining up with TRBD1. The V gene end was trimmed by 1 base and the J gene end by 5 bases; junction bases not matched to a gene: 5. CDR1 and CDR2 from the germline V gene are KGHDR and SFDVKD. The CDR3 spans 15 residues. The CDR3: CATSDFGTGRDEQYF. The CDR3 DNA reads TGTGCCACCAGTGATTTCGGGACAGGGAGGGACGAGCAGTACTTC.